This TCR beta chain appears in the sequencing data of a study of CD8 T cells in ankylosing spondylitis. The study's findings and limits: Disease-linked clones had a CD8+ phenotype and relatively low frequency in peripheral blood. Characteristic, it appeared, of ankylosing spondylitis blood was a TCR beta motif of several highly homologous variants. There were earlier reports of some motif variants in reactive arthritis synovial fluid and blood. Disease-linked clones were reportedly significantly enriched in matched ankylosing spondylitis synovial fluid.

This clonotype appeared a few times. Its antigen is still unknown. CDR1 and CDR2 from the germline V gene are LGHNA and YSLEER. CDR3 length: 14 residues. V was shortened by 1 base and J by 3 bases, with 10 bases between the two germline ends. By quantitative 5'-RACE with molecular barcodes, the TCR beta libraries were made. MiXCR, applied by TCRdb to the 5' RACE reads, yields one record per CDR3 protein. The sample has more than 100,000 distinct CDR3 sequences; approximately 17% are singletons. The chain links TRBV4-3 to TRBJ2-7, with no clear D. The sequence was obtained from a male donor with ankylosing spondylitis. The specimen sequenced was blood, either unsorted or a sorted T cell fraction (not recorded which). As DNA, the CDR3 is TGCGCCAGCAGCCAAGGACGGGTCCACTACGAGCAGTACTTC. Translation: CASSQGRVHYEQYF.